The entry below gives a single T cell receptor (beta chain) sequence along with its context. This clonotype was seen ten or more times. Its antigen has not been determined. Base quality data are lacking; no much larger clone is found one base away. This record comes from a study of neurological immune-mediated disorders (dated by TCRdb to between 2018 and 2021). As for the study more broadly: Using UMI-based sequencing, the study compared peripheral blood TCR-beta repertoires from patients with HTLV-I-associated myelopathy (HAM/TSP), patients with multiple sclerosis, and healthy controls. The cohort included about 70 subjects: some 14 with HAM/TSP, approximately 35 with multiple sclerosis, and approximately 20 healthy controls. The approximately 99 TCR-beta libraries included longitudinal samples, technical triplicates and paired sorted CD4+ and CD8+ T-cell subsets alongside PBMC samples. Results and caveats for the whole study, not just this receptor: No identical CDR3 amino acid sequences were shared among expanded clones across subjects, suggesting private TCR-beta repertoires in all groups. TCR clonal expansion was highest in HAM/TSP patients and lowest in MS patients, with MS patients falling below even healthy controls.

The CDR3 measures 15 amino acids from cysteine to phenylalanine. The entry retains the CDR3 DNA only, 45 bases that are in frame from base 1. Here V drops 6 bases and J drops 7 bases, and the junction holds 10 bases not matched to any gene. cDNA was synthesized by template-switch 5'RACE using a primer with a 10-nucleotide random unique molecular identifier that tagged each TCR transcript. Each sequencing run produced over 160 million TCR-beta sequences covering 15-18 subjects. The RNeasy kit was used for extraction of total RNA. Using the KAPA Real-time Library Amplification kit, TCR-beta VDJ regions were amplified with primers for the TCR constant region and the 5'RACE anchor. Sample indexes and Illumina adaptors were added in a first PCR, after which library yield was increased in a second PCR. After Ampure bead purification, the TCR product of roughly 650 bp was size-selected on a 2% E-gel SizeSelection system. Before pooling, library quality was assessed on a Bioanalyzer, concentration was determined with Qubit, and library quantification was performed with the Kapa Library Quantification kit. An Illumina HiSeq 2500 sequenced the libraries paired-end 2 x 150 bp. To increase sequence diversity, about 23-30% phiX was spiked into each library pool. Per the original workflow: The quality-filtered reads were processed with the UMI-based MiGEC pipeline, whose error correction step removed more than 75% of the raw TCR sequences. VDJ genes were aligned to IMGT germline references, and clonotypes were defined by unique CDR3 amino acid sequence plus V-J genes. VDJtools evaluated clonal expansion, Shannon diversity and CDR3 relatedness (CalcPairwiseDistances, ClusterSamples); CLCbio workbench built phylogenetic trees. Using coefficient-of-variation modelling across technical triplicates, the study counted a clone as expanded if it had at least 8 unique UMIs. The public sequencing data were trimmed at Q25 with fastp and processed into clonotypes with MiXCR by TCRdb, which kept only in-frame beta chains. One record per CDR3 amino acid sequence lists the most common genes and DNA. These V and J calls rely on TCRdb rather than the paper's analysis. The sample data list over 65,000 distinct CDR3 sequences, and about 9.7% of these were observed just once. The ten largest clones capture around 1.7% of the sample.

The healthy controls were volunteers from a blood bank in Maryland, USA. For unsorted PBMC libraries, 2 million PBMCs were used after storage in RNAlater at -80 degrees C until RNA extraction. Peripheral blood underwent Ficoll-Hypaque density gradient centrifugation to isolate PBMCs, which were then cryopreserved in liquid nitrogen. The material sequenced was PBMCs. This clonotype was sampled from a man aged 45 to 65 in good health. Recombination connected TRBV12-3 or TRBV12-4 to TRBJ2-2; the junction holds 8 bases that match TRBD1. CDR3 loop: CASRGTGGLGGELFF. In nucleotides, the sequence is TGTGCCAGCAGGGGGACAGGAGGGCTTGGCGGGGAGCTGTTTTTT.